A single sample gave rise to the 18 T cell receptor beta chains below, sequenced in a study of T cell changes during pregnancy in multiple sclerosis. TCRdb's copy holds only in-frame clones and misses some; the assay was immunoSEQ multiplex PCR. Of around 26,000 clones listed, around 86% are singletons. Sequenced material: CD8+ T cells from peripheral blood mononuclear cells, taken in the first trimester of pregnancy. These receptors were obtained from a female donor in good health, enrolled as a control in a pregnancy study.

This chain uses TRBV27 with TRBJ1-3; D might be TRBD1 (5 bases). The CDR3 covers 15 residues. The V end was cut by 2 bases, the J end by 0 bases, with 8 bases between. Germline CDR1 is MNHEY and CDR2 is SMNVEV (reference sequence). The CDR3 sequence is CASSLDSSSGNTIYF. In DNA form, the CDR3 reads TGTGCCAGCAGTTTAGACAGTAGCTCTGGAAACACCATATATTTT.

The V gene is TRBV5-4, the J gene TRBJ1-1; 7 positions agree with TRBD1. CDR3 length equals 14 residues. Germline trimming cut 5 bases from V and 0 bases from J; bases unmatched to any gene: 4. Germline V lookup: CDR1 SGHNT, CDR2 YYREEE (reference sequence). The CDR3 is CASSFDRVNTEAFF. CDR3 bases: TGTGCCAGCAGTTTTGACAGGGTGAACACTGAAGCTTTCTTT.

V gene TRBV19 combines with J gene TRBJ2-7; D is uncertain. The CDR3 is 15 residues long. The V end lost 3 bases, the J end lost 1 base, and 13 bases lay between the germline ends. In germline, CDR1 is LNHDA, CDR2 SQIVND (reference sequence). CDR3: CASSMGVALSYEQYF. The CDR3 DNA follows: TGTGCCAGTAGTATGGGCGTGGCCCTATCCTACGAGCAGTACTTC. Variable domain in full (rest from reference TRBV19 and TRBJ2-7): DGGITQSPKYLFRKEGQNVTLSCEQNLNHDAMYWYRQDPGQGLRLIYYSQIVNDFQKGDIAEGYSVSREKKESFPLTVTSAQKNPTAFYLCASSMGVALSYEQYFGPGTRLTVT.

The rearrangement joins TRBV30 to TRBJ2-7, with 12 bases lining up with TRBD2. The CDR3 has 15 amino acids. Germline CDR1 reads GTSNPN; CDR2 reads SVGIG (reference sequence). The V segment lost 0 bases and the J segment 2 bases; nucleotides outside the gene matches: 2. The chain's CDR3 is CAWSVTSGGTYEQYF. CDR3 DNA sequence: TGTGCCTGGAGTGTGACTAGCGGGGGAACCTACGAGCAGTACTTC. Drawing the rest from reference TRBV30 and TRBJ2-7, the complete variable domain is SQTIHQWPATLVQPVGSPLSLECTVEGTSNPNLYWYRQAAGRGLQLLFYSVGIGQISSEVPQNLSASRPQDRQFILSSKKLLLSDSGFYLCAWSVTSGGTYEQYFGPGTRLTVT.

V gene TRBV6-5 combines with J gene TRBJ2-7, with D perhaps matching TRBD1 (6 bases). CDR3 length equals 16 residues. Germline CDR1 MNHEY, CDR2 SVGAGI. Trimming pared 0 bases from V and 3 bases from J, leaving 15 bases between. CDR3 sequence reads: CASSYSRAQGSYEQYF. The CDR3 coding sequence is TGTGCCAGCAGTTACTCGAGGGCCCAGGGGAGCTACGAGCAGTACTTC.

The chain combines TRBV13 with TRBJ2-1; 10 positions match TRBD2. Germline assignment: CDR1 PRHDT and CDR2 FYEKMQ (reference sequence). This CDR3 has 13 residues. The V segment lost 8 bases and the J segment 8 bases; nucleotides outside the gene matches: 6. DNA for the CDR3: TGTGCCAGCGGAGCGGGGGGGCGCCATGAGCAGTTCTTC. Translated: CASGAGGRHEQFF.

This clone was recorded once. V is TRBV15 and J is TRBJ2-5; 13 nucleotides agree with TRBD2. This CDR3 region has 14 residues. The trim removed 11 bases at V and 1 base at J, leaving 4 bases unmatched. Germline CDR1 LNHNV, CDR2 YYDKDF (reference sequence). The DNA for the CDR3 is TGTGCCTCGGGGACTAGCGGGACCCAAGAGACCCAGTACTTC. Protein sequence: CASGTSGTQETQYF.

The chain is built from TRBV30 and TRBJ1-5; maybe TRBD1 (5 bases). In germline, CDR1 is GTSNPN, CDR2 SVGIG (reference sequence). Trimming removed 2 bases at V and 9 bases at J, with 11 bases between. The CDR3 runs 12 residues. The CDR3 DNA is TGTGCCTGGAGTATGGGGCCGGGGCCCCAGCATTTT. Protein: CAWSMGPGPQHF. Looking up the rest from reference TRBV30 and TRBJ1-5 gives the full variable domain: SQTIHQWPATLVQPVGSPLSLECTVEGTSNPNLYWYRQAAGRGLQLLFYSVGIGQISSEVPQNLSASRPQDRQFILSSKKLLLSDSGFYLCAWSMGPGPQHFGDGTRLSIL.

This chain uses TRBV19 with TRBJ2-7; TRBD1 matches 9 bases. CDR1 LNHDA and CDR2 SQIVND come from the germline V gene (reference sequence). J was trimmed by 2 bases and V by 7 bases; bases with no gene match: 6. CDR3 length: 14 amino acids. In DNA form, the CDR3 reads TGTGCCAGTAATACAGGGGGCCAAACCTACGAGCAGTACTTC. Protein: CASNTGGQTYEQYF.

Only a few counts were recorded for this clone. The chain has TRBV18 and TRBJ1-5, with TRBD1 matching 9 bases. The germline V gene has CDR1 KGHSH and CDR2 LQKENI. The CDR3 totals 14 residues. J was trimmed by 4 bases and V by 3 bases; bases with no gene match: 1. CDR3 DNA: TGTGCCAGCTCACCGGGACAGGGTAATCAGCCCCAGCATTTT. This translates into CASSPGQGNQPQHF.

A single count supports this clone. The CDR3 region is CSVETTGSYEQYF. The DNA of the CDR3 is TGCAGCGTTGAGACGACAGGATCCTACGAGCAGTACTTC. This chain uses TRBV29-1 with TRBJ2-7, with TRBD1 as a possible D gene (6 bases). The CDR3 is 13 residues long. The ends were cut back, 3 bases at V and 1 base at J, with 10 bases in the middle. Germline-derived CDR1 and CDR2 are SQVTM and ANQGSEA.

V is TRBV5-8 and J is TRBJ1-1, with D possibly TRBD1 on 6 matching bases. The CDR3 is made up of 14 amino acids. Germline lookup yields CDR1 SGHTS and CDR2 YDEGEE. The V end lost 2 bases, the J end lost 1 base, and 9 bases lay between the germline ends. CDR3 residues: CASSFTGPNTEAFF. The CDR3 coding sequence is TGTGCCAGCAGCTTTACAGGGCCGAACACTGAAGCTTTCTTT.

This clone was counted ten times or more. This sequence joins TRBV27 and TRBJ1-4; tentatively, D is TRBD1 (6 bases). The CDR3 is 15 amino acids. V lost 5 bases and J 4 bases, leaving 14 bases between the germline ends. Germline assignment: CDR1 MNHEY and CDR2 SMNVEV (reference sequence). The CDR3 is CASSPSTGNNEKLFF. DNA for the CDR3: TGTGCCAGCAGTCCCTCGACAGGAAATAATGAAAAACTGTTTTTT.

The genes are TRBV12-5 and TRBJ2-1; tentative D call: TRBD1 (6 bases). The V gene's germline CDR1 is LGHNT and CDR2 FRNRAP. Trimming pared 8 bases from V and 3 bases from J, leaving 11 bases between. CDR3 length: 13 residues. The CDR3 DNA sequence: TGTGCTAGTAAATGGGACAACTACAATGAGCAGTTCTTC. Its protein product is CASKWDNYNEQFF.

The chain is built from TRBV12-5 and TRBJ2-3; 7 bases are a match to TRBD2. Unmatched junction bases numbered 5, after V lost 1 base and J lost 1 base. The CDR3 length is 16 residues. From germline, CDR1 is LGHNT and CDR2 FRNRAP. CDR3 sequence reads: CASGLDPAGRTDTQYF. The CDR3 nucleotides read TGTGCTAGTGGTTTGGACCCAGCGGGGCGCACAGATACGCAGTATTTT.

This sequence joins TRBV7-2 and TRBJ2-1, with D perhaps matching TRBD2 (5 bases). The CDR3 is 15 residues long. Germline V gene sequence: CDR1 SGHTA, CDR2 FQGNSA. Trimming took 2 bases from V and 2 from J, leaving 10 bases between them. The CDR3 loop reads CASSLSGPPYNEQFF. The DNA of the CDR3 is TGTGCCAGCAGCTTAAGCGGACCACCCTACAATGAGCAGTTCTTC.

The J gene is TRBJ2-2, the V gene TRBV4-1, with 10 nucleotides matching TRBD2. The CDR3 is made up of 17 amino acids. After removal of 3 bases from V and 3 bases from J, the junction contained 7 bases not matched to a gene. The germline V gene encodes CDR1 MGHRA and CDR2 YSYEKL. The CDR3 bases are TGCGCCAGCAGCCACGGCGGGAGCGGGAGGGACACCGGGGAGCTGTTTTTT. Translating it yields CASSHGGSGRDTGELFF.

The CDR3 loop reads CASSPLQGSLGMNTEAFF. The CDR3 DNA reads TGTGCCAGCAGTCCCTTACAGGGTAGTTTGGGCATGAACACTGAAGCTTTCTTT. The rearrangement links TRBV27 to TRBJ1-1; D is possibly TRBD1 (6 bases). The CDR3 consists of 18 residues. The germline V gene has CDR1 MNHEY and CDR2 SMNVEV (reference sequence). Trimming shortened V by 5 bases and J by 0 bases, and 22 bases separated the two germline ends.